These T cell receptor beta chains were read from a single sample in a study of HIV-infected patients and healthy controls. MiXCR was run by TCRdb on the 5' RACE reads, yielding one entry per CDR3 protein. This table has fewer than 6,500 distinct CDR3 sequences, approximately 9.9% appearing once. Here the sequenced sample was blood, taken before antiretroviral therapy. Receptors were obtained from an adult with HIV infection. CDR3s include the opening cysteine and the closing phenylalanine or tryptophan. A D gene is named only where the DNA matches it firmly. Not all rows give a size; the values are once, few, many and, for expanded clones, a class.

d_call | cdr3_length | j_call | clone_size | v_call | cdr3_nt | cdr3_aa
NA | 11 | TRBJ1-5 | NA | TRBV6-1 | TGTGCCAGCAGTGAGCATCGGCCCCAGCATTTT | CASSEHRPQHF
NA | 17 | TRBJ1-1 | NA | TRBV6-6 | TGTGCCAGCAGTTACTCGGGTCCCGCTGGGGTGTACACTGAAGCTTTCTTT | CASSYSGPAGVYTEAFF
NA | 15 | TRBJ1-6 | NA | TRBV20-1 | TGCAGTGCGGCGGCGGGGATCCTTAATAATTCACCCCTCCACTTT | CSAAAGILNNSPLHF
TRBD1 | 16 | TRBJ2-2 | many | TRBV5-4 | TGTGCCAGCAGCCTGGACAGGGGGCCGCGAATCGGGGAGCTGTTTTTT | CASSLDRGPRIGELFF
TRBD1 | 15 | TRBJ2-7 | medium-sized | TRBV5-1 | TGCGCCAGCAGCTTGGCCGAGCAGGGGGCTTACGAGCAGTACTTC | CASSLAEQGAYEQYF
NA | 13 | TRBJ1-2 | medium-sized | TRBV29-1 | TGCAGCGTTTACAGACCGTCCCACTATGGCTACACCTTC | CSVYRPSHYGYTF
NA | 13 | TRBJ1-3 | NA | TRBV27 | TGTGCCAGCAGTATTAGCTCTGGAAACACCATATATTTT | CASSISSGNTIYF
NA | 11 | TRBJ1-2 | many | TRBV28 | TGTGCCAGCAGCTTTATCCTGGGCTACACCTTC | CASSFILGYTF
NA | 12 | TRBJ1-4 | medium-sized | TRBV11-2 | TGTGCCAGCAGCTTAAGGGGTGAAAAACTGTTTTTT | CASSLRGEKLFF
TRBD2 | 13 | TRBJ2-7 | medium-sized | TRBV6-5 | TGTGCCAGCAGTTACGCCGGGGGGTACGAGCAGTACTTC | CASSYAGGYEQYF
TRBD1 | 18 | TRBJ2-1 | NA | TRBV3-1 | TGTGCCAGCAGCGAAGAAATTACGAGACAGGGACCCTACAATGAGCAGTTCTTC | CASSEEITRQGPYNEQFF
NA | 15 | TRBJ1-5 | many | TRBV3-1 | TGTGCCAGCAGCCAAGATGGGGGAGGCAATCAGCCCCAGCATTTT | CASSQDGGGNQPQHF
NA | 15 | TRBJ1-5 | medium-sized | TRBV11-2 | TGTGCCAGCAGCTTAACGGGGGGTTCCGATCAGCCCCAGCATTTT | CASSLTGGSDQPQHF
NA | 14 | TRBJ2-1 | many | TRBV19 | TGTGCCAGTAGTATAGGTGGCAGGGGCCGGGAGCAGTTCTTC | CASSIGGRGREQFF
NA | 14 | TRBJ1-5 | NA | TRBV28 | TGTGCCAGCAGACCGCTACCCAGCAATCAGCCCCAGCATTTT | CASRPLPSNQPQHF
NA | 15 | TRBJ1-3 | NA | TRBV10-3 | TGTGCCACCGACCCAGGGGCCAGCTCTGGAAACACCATATATTTT | CATDPGASSGNTIYF
NA | 12 | TRBJ1-5 | medium-sized | TRBV12-3/TRBV12-4 | TGTGCCAGCAGTTTTATTCCTCAGCCCCAGCATTTT | CASSFIPQPQHF
NA | 12 | TRBJ1-1 | medium-sized | TRBV28 | TGTGCCAGCAGTTTAGTCCCAGCTGAAGCTTTCTTT | CASSLVPAEAFF
TRBD2 | 14 | TRBJ2-5 | many | TRBV6-5 | TGTGCCAGCAGTTCCCCTCGGGAGGAAGAGACCCAGTACTTC | CASSSPREEETQYF
TRBD2 | 17 | TRBJ2-3 | many | TRBV28 | TGTGCCAGCAGCCAGAGACTAGCGGGAGTAAGCACAGATACGCAGTATTTT | CASSQRLAGVSTDTQYF
NA | 11 | TRBJ2-7 | few | TRBV28 | TGTGCCAGCAGTTTAGATCGGGAGCAGTACTTC | CASSLDREQYF
TRBD2 | 16 | TRBJ2-5 | many | TRBV5-1 | TGCGCCAGCACCGAACAGACTAGCGGGAGCGGGCAGACCCAGTACTTC | CASTEQTSGSGQTQYF
NA | 13 | TRBJ1-5 | many | TRBV29-1 | TGCAGCGTTGCGGGACAAGGAGGGCAGCCCCAGCATTTT | CSVAGQGGQPQHF
TRBD2 | 16 | TRBJ2-5 | medium-sized | TRBV11-2 | TGTGCCAGCAGCTTAGTCCCTAGCGGGAGGGAAGAGACCCAGTACTTC | CASSLVPSGREETQYF
NA | 15 | TRBJ2-7 | many | TRBV20-1 | TGCAGTGCTAGGGAGACAGTTTACCGCTCCTACGAGCAGTACTTC | CSARETVYRSYEQYF
NA | 16 | TRBJ1-2 | many | TRBV28 | TGTGCCAGCAGTTTCCGGGGACTTGATAATCGCTATGGCTACACCTTC | CASSFRGLDNRYGYTF
NA | 17 | TRBJ1-2 | medium-sized | TRBV20-1 | TGCAGTGCTAGGGACACCCTCGAAAGAGCGGTCCTCTATGGCTACACCTTC | CSARDTLERAVLYGYTF
TRBD1 | 13 | TRBJ1-2 | medium-sized | TRBV28 | TGTGCCAGCAGTTTAGAGGGGGCGCGAGGCTACACCTTC | CASSLEGARGYTF
NA | 12 | TRBJ2-1 | many | TRBV2 | TGTGCCTGCGGGACGGGCTACAATGAGCAGTTCTTC | CACGTGYNEQFF
NA | 15 | TRBJ1-1 | NA | TRBV29-1 | TGCAGCGTTGACCGTTCCCCACATGGGAACACTGAAGCTTTCTTT | CSVDRSPHGNTEAFF
NA | 13 | TRBJ1-1 | medium-sized | TRBV30 | TGTGCCTGGACAGAAGAATTGAACACTGAAGCTTTCTTT | CAWTEELNTEAFF
NA | 14 | TRBJ2-3 | many | TRBV10-3 | TGTGCCTCTGATTGGGAAGGTGGTACAGATACGCAGTATTTT | CASDWEGGTDTQYF
NA | 13 | TRBJ1-1 | medium-sized | TRBV3-1 | TGTGCCAGCAGCACCCCTTCCATCGGTGAAGCTTTCTTT | CASSTPSIGEAFF
TRBD2 | 15 | TRBJ2-7 | many | TRBV5-6 | TGTGCCAGCAGCTTGGCCCAGCGGGAGGCCTACGAGCAGTACTTC | CASSLAQREAYEQYF
NA | 16 | TRBJ2-5 | many | TRBV7-8 | TGTGCCAGCAGCTTAGCTCCCACGACTAGTTGGGAGACCCAGTACTTC | CASSLAPTTSWETQYF
NA | 17 | TRBJ2-1 | many | TRBV29-1 | TGCAGCGTTGGGGCGCAGGGGGGGGTGAGCTCCTACAATGAGCAGTTCTTC | CSVGAQGGVSSYNEQFF
TRBD1 | 18 | TRBJ1-1 | many | TRBV3-1 | TGTGCCAGCAGCCGAAAATTATCGGGACAGGGAATGAACACTGAAGCTTTCTTT | CASSRKLSGQGMNTEAFF
TRBD1 | 15 | TRBJ1-5 | NA | TRBV18 | TGTGCCAGCTCCCCCGGGACAGGGGATAATCAGCCCCAGCATTTT | CASSPGTGDNQPQHF
NA | 15 | TRBJ1-5 | NA | TRBV6-5 | TGTGCCAGCAGACCCCCCGGACCTAGCAATCAGCCCCAGCATTTT | CASRPPGPSNQPQHF
NA | 15 | TRBJ1-5 | medium-sized | TRBV6-5 | TGTGCCAGCAGCCCGAGGGGGTGGACGAATCAGCCCCAGCATTTT | CASSPRGWTNQPQHF
TRBD1 | 14 | TRBJ2-1 | medium-sized | TRBV10-3 | TGTGCCATCAGTCCGGGACAGCTGGTCAATGAGCAGTTCTTC | CAISPGQLVNEQFF
TRBD1 | 13 | TRBJ2-7 | many | TRBV5-6 | TGTGCCAGCAGCTTGAGCAGGGGGCACGAGCAGTACTTC | CASSLSRGHEQYF
NA | 13 | TRBJ1-6 | medium-sized | TRBV20-1 | TGCAGTGCTAGAGCCACACGAAATTCACCCCTCCACTTT | CSARATRNSPLHF
NA | 14 | TRBJ1-2 | many | TRBV19 | TGTGCCAGTAGTATAGATCTATTCGGGTATGGCTACACCTTC | CASSIDLFGYGYTF
NA | 15 | TRBJ1-1 | few | TRBV6-5 | TGTGCCAGCAGTTACTCCCAGGGATCGGCCACTGAAGCTTTCTTT | CASSYSQGSATEAFF
NA | 11 | TRBJ1-4 | many | TRBV15 | TGTGCCACCAGCGGGGATGAAAAACTGTTTTTT | CATSGDEKLFF
NA | 13 | TRBJ1-2 | many | TRBV7-3 | TGTGCCAGCAGCTTAATTGGGCTAGGGAGCTACACCTTC | CASSLIGLGSYTF
NA | 15 | TRBJ2-1 | once | TRBV28 | TGTGCCAGCAGCCCCATATCGGGGGTCGCTAATGAGCAGTTCTTC | CASSPISGVANEQFF
NA | 18 | TRBJ1-3 | large | TRBV20-1 | TGCAGTGCTAGAGGGGACAATGGGGGAACTAGCTCTGGAAACACCATATATTTT | CSARGDNGGTSSGNTIYF
NA | 14 | TRBJ1-2 | many | TRBV19 | TGTGCCAGTAGTCCCCAGACGGGGAACTATGGCTACACCTTC | CASSPQTGNYGYTF
NA | 14 | TRBJ1-1 | medium-sized | TRBV6-5 | TGTGCCAGCAGCCTATGGCAGCTGAACACTGAAGCTTTCTTT | CASSLWQLNTEAFF
NA | 14 | TRBJ1-2 | many | TRBV29-1 | TGCAGCGTGACCTCCTTTGAGGGTGTGGGAGGCTACACCTTC | CSVTSFEGVGGYTF